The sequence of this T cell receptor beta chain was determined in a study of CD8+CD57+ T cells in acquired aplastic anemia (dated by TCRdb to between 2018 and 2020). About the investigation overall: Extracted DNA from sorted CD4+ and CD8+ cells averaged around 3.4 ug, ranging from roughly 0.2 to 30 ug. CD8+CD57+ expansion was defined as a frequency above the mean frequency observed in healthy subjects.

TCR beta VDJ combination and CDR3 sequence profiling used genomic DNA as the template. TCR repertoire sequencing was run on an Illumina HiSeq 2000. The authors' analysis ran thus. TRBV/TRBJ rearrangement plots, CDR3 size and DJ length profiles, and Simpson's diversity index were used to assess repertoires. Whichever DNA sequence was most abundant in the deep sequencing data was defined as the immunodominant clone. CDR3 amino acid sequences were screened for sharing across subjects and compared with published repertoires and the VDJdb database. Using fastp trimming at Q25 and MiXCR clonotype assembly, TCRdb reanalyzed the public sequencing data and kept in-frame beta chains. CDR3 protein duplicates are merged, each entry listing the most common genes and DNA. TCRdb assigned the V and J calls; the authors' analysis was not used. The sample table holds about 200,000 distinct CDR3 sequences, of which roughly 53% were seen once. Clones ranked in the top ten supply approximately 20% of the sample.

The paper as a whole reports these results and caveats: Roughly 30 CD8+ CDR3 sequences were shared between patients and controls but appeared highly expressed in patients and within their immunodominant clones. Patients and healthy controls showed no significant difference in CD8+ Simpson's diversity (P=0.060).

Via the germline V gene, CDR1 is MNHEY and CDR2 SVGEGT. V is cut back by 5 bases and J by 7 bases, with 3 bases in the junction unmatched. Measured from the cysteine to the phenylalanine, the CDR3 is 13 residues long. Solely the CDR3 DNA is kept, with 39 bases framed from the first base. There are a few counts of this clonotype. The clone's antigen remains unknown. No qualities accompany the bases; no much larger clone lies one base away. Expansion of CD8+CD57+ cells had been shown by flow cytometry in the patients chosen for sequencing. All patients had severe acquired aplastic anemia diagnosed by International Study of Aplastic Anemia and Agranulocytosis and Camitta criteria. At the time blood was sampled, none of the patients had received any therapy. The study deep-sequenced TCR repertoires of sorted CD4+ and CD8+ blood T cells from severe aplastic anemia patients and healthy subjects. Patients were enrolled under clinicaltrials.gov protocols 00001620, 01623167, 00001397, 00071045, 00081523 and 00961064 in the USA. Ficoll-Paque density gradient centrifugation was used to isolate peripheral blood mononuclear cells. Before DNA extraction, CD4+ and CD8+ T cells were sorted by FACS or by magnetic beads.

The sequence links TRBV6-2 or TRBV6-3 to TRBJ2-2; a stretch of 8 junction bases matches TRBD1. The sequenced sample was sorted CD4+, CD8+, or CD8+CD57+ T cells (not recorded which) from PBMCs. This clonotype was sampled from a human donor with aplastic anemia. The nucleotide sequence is TGTGCCAGCAGTGACAGGGGTGGCGGGGAGCTGTTTTTT. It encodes CASSDRGGGELFF.